These T cell receptor beta chains were read from a single sample in a study of cytomegalovirus exposure and HLA in healthy donors. Profiled with immunoSEQ multiplex PCR; TCRdb holds only in-frame clones, not every one. Of roughly 170,000 clones listed, around 80% were seen once; the top ten hold 1.4% to 1.5%. Sequenced: PBMCs. The receptors stem from a woman aged 25-40 years in good health and CMV-seropositive. The CDR3 runs from the conserved cysteine through the conserved F or W. The D gene is left open where the match is weak. A clone size is listed for some rows: how often the clone was seen (once, few, many), or a class if it is expanded.

v_gene	j_gene	d_gene	abundance	CDR3aa	CDR3nt
TRBV7-8	TRBJ2-1	.	.	CASSLVRGPRHEQFF	TGTGCCAGCAGCTTAGTCCGCGGTCCTCGGCATGAGCAGTTCTTC
TRBV7-8	TRBJ1-2	TRBD1	.	CASSLDQGAYGYTF	TGTGCCAGCAGCTTAGATCAGGGGGCTTATGGCTACACCTTC
TRBV6-5	TRBJ2-7	TRBD2	.	CASSFGGSSYEQYF	TGTGCCAGCAGTTTTGGCGGGAGTTCCTACGAGCAGTACTTC
TRBV13	TRBJ1-2	.	.	CASSLGQNYGYTF	TGTGCCAGCAGCTTGGGGCAGAACTATGGCTACACCTTC
TRBV5-1	TRBJ2-1	TRBD2	.	CASSATSGMYNEQFF	TGCGCCAGCAGCGCGACTAGCGGGATGTACAATGAGCAGTTCTTC
TRBV30	TRBJ1-2	.	.	CAWTQTYGYTF	TGTGCCTGGACCCAAACTTATGGCTACACCTTC
TRBV6-4	TRBJ1-2	.	.	CASSLQSAGVPLNYGYTF	TGTGCCAGCAGCCTCCAATCGGCAGGGGTCCCCCTCAACTATGGCTACACCTTC
TRBV7-7	TRBJ1-1	.	few	CASSLEGGTEAFF	TGTGCCAGCAGCTTAGAGGGGGGGACTGAAGCTTTCTTT
TRBV11-2	TRBJ2-5	.	few	CASSFRLDGETQYF	TGTGCCAGCAGCTTTCGACTAGACGGGGAGACCCAGTACTTC
TRBV7-2	TRBJ1-2	TRBD1	.	CASSLRGLYGYTF	TGTGCCAGCAGCTTAAGGGGGCTGTATGGCTACACCTTC
TRBV27	TRBJ2-7	TRBD1	.	CASSLIGTGGGEQYF	TGTGCCAGCAGTTTAATCGGGACAGGGGGGGGTGAGCAGTACTTC
TRBV7-8	TRBJ2-1	.	.	CASSLGEVPYNEQFF	TGTGCCAGCAGCTTAGGGGAGGTCCCCTACAATGAGCAGTTCTTC
TRBV15	TRBJ1-1	.	.	CATSRDGGNTEAFF	TGTGCCACCAGCAGAGATGGCGGGAACACTGAAGCTTTCTTT
TRBV2	TRBJ2-1	TRBD2	.	CASTGLAGFNEQFF	TGTGCCAGCACGGGACTAGCGGGATTCAATGAGCAGTTCTTC
TRBV5-6	TRBJ2-1	TRBD2	.	CASSLRLAGARNEQFF	TGTGCCAGCAGCTTAAGACTAGCGGGAGCCCGGAATGAGCAGTTCTTC
TRBV10-1	TRBJ2-7	TRBD1	.	CASIGTGEVGTFYEQYF	TGCGCCAGCATAGGGACAGGGGAGGTCGGAACTTTCTACGAGCAGTACTTC
TRBV6-1	TRBJ2-7	TRBD2	.	CASRGPVAGVNEQYF	TGTGCCAGCAGGGGCCCGGTTGCGGGAGTAAACGAGCAGTACTTC
TRBV13	TRBJ2-3	TRBD2	.	CASSLYLGGPTDTQYF	TGTGCCAGCAGCTTGTATCTGGGAGGGCCCACAGATACGCAGTATTTT
TRBV6-1	TRBJ2-7	.	.	CASSEDEGVQVEQYF	TGTGCCAGCAGTGAAGACGAGGGGGTTCAAGTCGAGCAGTACTTC
TRBV27	TRBJ2-3	.	.	CASSQGTDTQYF	TGTGCCAGCAGTCAGGGCACAGATACGCAGTATTTT
TRBV7-9	TRBJ2-5	TRBD2	.	CASSLIAGTETQYF	TGTGCCAGCAGCTTAATAGCGGGTACAGAGACCCAGTACTTC
TRBV29-1	TRBJ2-7	TRBD2	.	CSVEDLKAGGPEFEQYF	TGCAGCGTTGAGGACCTTAAAGCGGGAGGGCCCGAGTTCGAGCAGTACTTC
TRBV6-1	TRBJ2-7	TRBD1	.	CASSERDRPQYF	TGTGCCAGCAGTGAAAGGGACAGACCTCAGTACTTC
TRBV7-6	TRBJ1-1	TRBD1	.	CASSSSDRTGTEAFF	TGTGCCAGCAGCTCTTCGGACAGGACAGGGACTGAAGCTTTCTTT
TRBV11-2	TRBJ2-5	.	.	CASSLNPGSRETQYF	TGTGCCAGCAGCCTAAATCCCGGGAGTCGAGAGACCCAGTACTTC
TRBV9	TRBJ2-7	.	.	CASSVGGRGLIYEQYF	TGTGCCAGCAGCGTAGGTGGCAGGGGATTAATATACGAGCAGTACTTC
TRBV9	TRBJ2-1	TRBD2	.	CASSVASGEYNEQFF	TGTGCCAGCAGCGTAGCTAGCGGAGAGTACAATGAGCAGTTCTTC
TRBV14	TRBJ2-1	TRBD2	.	CASSQDGTSGRNEQFF	TGTGCCAGCAGCCAAGATGGGACTAGCGGGAGGAATGAGCAGTTCTTC
TRBV7-2	TRBJ1-2	.	.	CASSFSMGLGYGYTF	TGTGCCAGCAGCTTCTCCATGGGACTCGGCTATGGCTACACCTTC
TRBV6-5	TRBJ1-2	TRBD1	.	CASSGDRGIYGYTF	TGTGCCAGCAGTGGGGACAGGGGGATCTATGGCTACACCTTC